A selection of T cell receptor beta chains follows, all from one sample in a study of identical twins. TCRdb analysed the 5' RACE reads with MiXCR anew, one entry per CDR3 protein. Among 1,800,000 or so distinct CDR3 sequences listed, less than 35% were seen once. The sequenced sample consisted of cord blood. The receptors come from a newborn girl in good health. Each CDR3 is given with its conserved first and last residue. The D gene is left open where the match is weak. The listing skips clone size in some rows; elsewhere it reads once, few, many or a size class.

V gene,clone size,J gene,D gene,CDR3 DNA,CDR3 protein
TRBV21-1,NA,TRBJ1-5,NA,TGTCCCTTCGAGGGTCAGCCCCAGCATTTT,CPFEGQPQHF
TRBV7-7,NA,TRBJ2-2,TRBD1,TGTGCCAGCAGCCCTAGGACAGGGGGGGGAACCGGGGAGCTGTTTTTT,CASSPRTGGGTGELFF
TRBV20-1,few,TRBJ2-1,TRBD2,TGCAGTGCACCGCTAGCGGGAGGGTCCTACAATGAGCAGTTCTTC,CSAPLAGGSYNEQFF
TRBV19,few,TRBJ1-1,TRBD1,TGTGCCAGTAGTACAGGGGGCTCCACTGAAGCTTTCTTT,CASSTGGSTEAFF
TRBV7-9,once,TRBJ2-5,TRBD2,TGTGCCAGCAGCTTTGGCGGGAGTGACAATGAGCAGTACTTC,CASSFGGSDNEQYF
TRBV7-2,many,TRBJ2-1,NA,TGTGCCAGCAGCTTAGAACGACAGTACAATGAGCAGTTCTTC,CASSLERQYNEQFF
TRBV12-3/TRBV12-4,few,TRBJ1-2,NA,TGTGCCAGCAGTTTACAGATGCACAGGGCCGACTATGGCTACACCTTC,CASSLQMHRADYGYTF
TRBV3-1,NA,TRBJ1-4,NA,TGTGCCAGCAGCCTGGGACCCAGGAGTGAAAAACTGTTTTTT,CASSLGPRSEKLFF
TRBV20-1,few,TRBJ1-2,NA,TGCAGTGCTAACCCCGACAGGATGTATGGCTACACCTTC,CSANPDRMYGYTF
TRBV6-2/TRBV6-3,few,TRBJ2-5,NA,TGTGCCAGCAGTTACGGAGGGGGGGCCCAGTACTTC,CASSYGGGAQYF
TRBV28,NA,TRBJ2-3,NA,TGTGCCAGCGGGAGGACCGGACAGTATTTT,CASGRTGQYF
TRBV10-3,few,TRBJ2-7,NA,TGTGCCATCAGTGCTCAGGACTACGAGCAGTACTTC,CAISAQDYEQYF
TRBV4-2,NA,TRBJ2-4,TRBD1,TGTGCCAGCAGCCGGAGGGGGGACAGGGGGCAAGGGGACATTCAGTACTTC,CASSRRGDRGQGDIQYF
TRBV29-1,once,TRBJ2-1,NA,TGCAGCGTTTTTCCCCCCTCCGGGACCTACAATGAGCAGTTCTTC,CSVFPPSGTYNEQFF
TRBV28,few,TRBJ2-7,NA,TGTGCCGTCGACAGGCCCTATGAGCAGTACTTC,CAVDRPYEQYF
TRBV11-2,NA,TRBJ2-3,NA,TGTGCCAGCAGCGTGACGCTCACAGATACGCAGTATTTT,CASSVTLTDTQYF
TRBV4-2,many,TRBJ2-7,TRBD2,TGTGCCAGCAGCCAAGATGCTAGCGGGAGGTTCTACGAGCAGTACTTC,CASSQDASGRFYEQYF
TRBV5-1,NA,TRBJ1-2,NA,TGCGCCAGCAGCACTGGGACCGGGCACGGCGTAGGCTACACCTTC,CASSTGTGHGVGYTF
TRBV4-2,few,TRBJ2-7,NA,TGTGCCAGCAGGCGGGACCCTGTGGGCGAGCAGTACTTC,CASRRDPVGEQYF
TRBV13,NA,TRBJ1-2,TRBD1,TGTGCCAGCAGCTCTGACAGGGGGTCGGTCTATGGCTACACCTTC,CASSSDRGSVYGYTF
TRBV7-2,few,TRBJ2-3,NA,TGTGCCAGCAGCCTAAGACTAGGTGGGGTTAGGTTGGATACGCAGTATTTT,CASSLRLGGVRLDTQYF
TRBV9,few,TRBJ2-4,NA,TGTGCCAGCAGCGACGTTGGGGCGATTGGGGAAGGGATTCAGTACTTC,CASSDVGAIGEGIQYF
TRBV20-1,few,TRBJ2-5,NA,TGCAGTGCTAGTGGGCAGGGGTGGCAAGAGACCCAGTACTTC,CSASGQGWQETQYF
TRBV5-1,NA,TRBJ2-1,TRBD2,TGCGCCAGCAGCTGGGGACTAGCGGGAGTTGGCAGAACTGAGCAGTTCTTC,CASSWGLAGVGRTEQFF
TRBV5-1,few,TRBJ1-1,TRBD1,TGCGCCAGCAGCTTGGAACTCGGGACAGTCAACACTGAAGCTTTCTTT,CASSLELGTVNTEAFF
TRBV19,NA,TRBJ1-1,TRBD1,TGTGCCAGTACTCAACAGGGGTCGGGGAACACTGAAGCTTTCTTT,CASTQQGSGNTEAFF
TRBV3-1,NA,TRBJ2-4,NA,TGTGCCAGCAGCCAAGTCCGGGGCCTCATTCAGTACTTC,CASSQVRGLIQYF
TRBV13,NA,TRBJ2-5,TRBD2,TGTGCCAGCAGCTTAGATAGAGGACTAGCGGGGCAAGAGACCCAGTACTTC,CASSLDRGLAGQETQYF
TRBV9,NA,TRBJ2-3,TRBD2,TGTGCCAGCAGCATCTGGACTAGCGGGAGCCCAGATACGCAGTATTTT,CASSIWTSGSPDTQYF
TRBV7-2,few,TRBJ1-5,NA,TGTGCCAGCAGCTTAGCGGGGGGGGCTGGTCAGCCCCAGCATTTT,CASSLAGGAGQPQHF
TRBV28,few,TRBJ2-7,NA,TGTGCCAGCAGTCCCGTTCGTGAGGTGTACGAGCAGTACTTC,CASSPVREVYEQYF
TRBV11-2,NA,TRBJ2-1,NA,TGTGCCAGCAGCTCACGGGAGCGCTACTCCTACAATGAGCAGTTCTTC,CASSSRERYSYNEQFF